Below, 23 T cell receptor beta chains from the same sample are listed, as sequenced in a study of radiotherapy plus CTLA-4 blockade in lung cancer. Clones were sequenced by immunoSEQ multiplex PCR, and TCRdb holds only the in-frame ones, with some missing. The sample consists of just over 60,000 clones, 60% to 85% of them appearing once. The sample here was peripheral blood, taken from a patient treated with radiotherapy plus ipilimumab. The receptors here all came from a human donor with non-small cell lung cancer who had a complete response to radiotherapy plus ipilimumab.

V usage is TRBV5-1 and J usage is TRBJ1-1; possibly TRBD1 for D (5 bases). The CDR3 has 14 amino acids. Germline loops: CDR1 SGHRS, CDR2 YFSETQ. V lost 2 bases, J lost 0 bases, and 8 bases lay in between. The CDR3 here is CASSFDSMNTEAFF. CDR3 nucleotides: TGCGCCAGCAGCTTCGACAGTATGAACACTGAAGCTTTCTTT.

This clone was counted between two and nine times. V usage is TRBV11-3 and J usage is TRBJ2-1, with a possible D match to TRBD2 (5 bases). The CDR3 has 11 amino acids. V was clipped by 4 bases and J by 12 bases, with 10 bases between them. Germline values: CDR1 SGHNT, CDR2 YENEEA. The CDR3 DNA reads as TGTGCCAGCAGCTACCGGGGAGTGCAGTTCTTC. Protein: CASSYRGVQFF.

V is TRBV4-1 and J is TRBJ2-1; 10 bases align to TRBD2. The V gene's germline CDR1 is MGHRA and CDR2 YSYEKL. The CDR3 is 15 residues long. Unmatched junction bases numbered 6, after V lost 4 bases and J lost 6 bases. CDR3 sequence (DNA): TGCGCCAGCAGCCCTGAGAGACTAGCGGGCAATGAGCAGTTCTTC. As protein: CASSPERLAGNEQFF.

This clone was observed a handful of times. This chain connects TRBV11-2 to TRBJ1-2; D remains unclear. The CDR3 loop spans 11 amino acids. V dropped 5 bases and J dropped 9 bases, with 10 bases sitting between them. Germline V gene sequence: CDR1 SGHAT, CDR2 FQNNGV. The CDR3 sequence: CASSPAKRYTF. Written as DNA, the CDR3 is TGTGCCAGCAGCCCCGCCAAGCGCTACACCTTC.

V usage is TRBV9 and J usage is TRBJ2-5; D possibly matches TRBD1 or TRBD2 (6 bases each). V was pared by 0 bases and J by 4 bases, with 22 bases between. CDR1 and CDR2 from the germline V gene are SGDLS and YYNGEE. The CDR3 runs 18 residues. This CDR3 reads CASSVGALGGGEGETQYF. The DNA for the CDR3 is TGTGCCAGCAGCGTAGGGGCTTTGGGGGGCGGAGAAGGAGAGACCCAGTACTTC.

This chain links TRBV6-5 with TRBJ1-1; D uncertain. This CDR3 has 13 amino acids. Germline V gene sequence: CDR1 MNHEY, CDR2 SVGAGI. Trimming shortened V by 4 bases and J by 11 bases, and 17 bases separated the two germline ends. CDR3 sequence reads: CASSFRLGSEAFF. The CDR3 region has the DNA TGTGCCAGCAGTTTCCGTCTAGGCAGTGAGGCTTTCTTT.

This clone is judged medium-sized. The CDR3 protein is CASGLDQGLTGYTF. The CDR3 bases are TGTGCTAGTGGTTTGGACCAGGGTCTCACTGGCTACACCTTC. The genes are TRBV12-5 and TRBJ1-2, with D perhaps TRBD1 (5 bases). The germline V gene encodes CDR1 LGHNT and CDR2 FRNRAP. The V gene lost 1 base and the J gene lost 7 bases, with 13 bases spanning the gap. The CDR3 sequence is 14 residues long.

The chain uses TRBV4-3 and TRBJ2-5; 9 bases map to TRBD2. CDR1 LGHNA and CDR2 YSLEER come from the germline V gene. Trimming removed 1 base from V and 2 bases from J; junction bases left unmatched: 5. CDR3 length: 16 residues. The CDR3 region has the DNA TGCGCCAGCAGCCAAGGGGCGGGGGGGCCTCAAGAGACCCAGTACTTC. The encoded protein is CASSQGAGGPQETQYF.

The chain combines TRBV9 with TRBJ2-3; possible D gene TRBD2, 6 bases. V lost 1 base and J 0 bases, leaving 9 bases between the germline ends. The CDR3 sequence is 15 residues long. CDR1 is SGDLS, CDR2 YYNGEE, per germline. The CDR3 DNA sequence: TGTGCCAGCAGCGTACGACTAGGAAGCACAGATACGCAGTATTTT. It translates to CASSVRLGSTDTQYF.

This rearrangement joins TRBV11-2 to TRBJ1-4; no clear D gene. The CDR3 extends over 15 amino acids. Germline CDR1 and CDR2: SGHAT and FQNNGV. V dropped 5 bases and J dropped 0 bases, with 10 bases sitting between them. The DNA for the CDR3 is TGTGCCAGCAGCCGTGGCCTCTCAACTAATGAAAAACTGTTTTTT. Protein: CASSRGLSTNEKLFF.

This chain links TRBV28 with TRBJ2-7, with 9 bases lining up with TRBD1. The CDR3 loop spans 16 amino acids. The V gene end was trimmed by 7 bases and the J gene end by 3 bases; junction bases not matched to a gene: 13. Germline CDR1 reads MDHEN; CDR2 reads SYDVKM. The CDR3 region has the DNA TGTGCCAGCACCTCCCCCGCCGGGACAGGGATCTACGAGCAGTACTTC. It is translated as CASTSPAGTGIYEQYF.

This clone has only a few counts. V gene TRBV12-5 combines with J gene TRBJ2-5, with 13 bases matching TRBD2. Losses at the gene ends were 2 bases for V and 2 bases for J; bases not matched to a gene: 14. Germline CDR1 reads LGHNT; CDR2 reads FRNRAP. This CDR3 comprises 20 residues. The CDR3: CASGLISWTSGRRGQETQYF. Here the CDR3 DNA reads TGTGCTAGTGGTTTGATATCGTGGACTAGCGGGAGAAGAGGTCAAGAGACCCAGTACTTC.

This chain connects TRBV5-6 to TRBJ2-5; D may correspond to TRBD1 or TRBD2 (6 bases each). The last part of the DNA fits TRBJ2-7 better; the J call may be wrong. CDR3 length equals 14 residues. Germline assignment: CDR1 SGHDT and CDR2 YYEEEE. DNA for the CDR3: TGTGCCAGCGCCCTGGAGGGGGTTTTATCCGAGCAGTACTTC. Translating gives CASALEGVLSEQYF.

The chain recombines TRBV9 with TRBJ2-5; TRBD1 matches 8 bases. After removal of 4 bases from V and 5 bases from J, the junction contained 7 bases not matched to a gene. Germline CDR1 is SGDLS and CDR2 is YYNGEE. The CDR3 contains 14 residues. The CDR3 sequence: CASSPGDRIETQYF. CDR3 coding DNA: TGTGCCAGCAGCCCCGGGGACAGGATCGAGACCCAGTACTTC.

The rearrangement uses TRBV14 and TRBJ1-1; D unclear. The V gene lost 0 bases and the J gene lost 5 bases, with 10 bases spanning the gap. Germline V gene lookup returns CDR1 SGHDN and CDR2 FVKESK. There are 14 residues in the CDR3. CDR3 residues: CASSQEARLTEAFF. In DNA, the CDR3 is TGTGCCAGCAGCCAAGAGGCGCGCCTTACTGAAGCTTTCTTT.

The genes are TRBV27 and TRBJ2-3; TRBD1 might be the D (5 bases). The germline V and J ends were trimmed by 4 bases and 6 bases, with 8 bases remaining between them. CDR1 MNHEY and CDR2 SMNVEV come from the germline V gene (reference sequence). The CDR3 has 12 residues. DNA of the CDR3: TGTGCCAGCAGTTCCCGACAGGATACGCAGTATTTT. This sequence encodes CASSSRQDTQYF.

This chain joins TRBV7-2 and TRBJ2-1; the D gene could be TRBD1 or TRBD2 (6 bases each). Germline lookup yields CDR1 SGHTA and CDR2 FQGNSA. Trimming cost V 1 base and J 16 bases, with 23 bases left between them. The CDR3 has 15 residues. The CDR3 coding sequence is TGTGCCAGCAGCTTAGATTATGGGGGGCGGAACGAGCGATTCTTC. Encoded protein: CASSLDYGGRNERFF.

This rearrangement joins TRBV12-2 to TRBJ2-7; the DNA was not compared with TRBD1, the D call given in the table. TRBV12-2 counts as a pseudogene. This CDR3 is 16 amino acids long. The CDR3 bases are TGTGCAAGTCGCTTAGTAAAACAGGAGCCCTACTACGAGCAGTACGTC. Amino acid sequence: CASRLVKQEPYYEQYV.

The J gene is TRBJ2-5, the V gene TRBV6-1; tentatively, D is TRBD2 (7 bases). Trimming shortened V by 6 bases and J by 3 bases, and 14 bases separated the two germline ends. This CDR3 is 14 amino acids long. Germline V gene data show CDR1 as MNHNS and CDR2 as SASEGT. The CDR3, as DNA: TGTGCCAGCAGGGGGGGCGGGGGCGAAGAGACCCAGTACTTC. The encoded protein is CASRGGGGEETQYF.

The J gene is TRBJ2-3, the V gene TRBV27; tentatively, D is TRBD2 (6 bases). Germline CDR1 and CDR2: MNHEY and SMNVEV (reference sequence). The germline V and J ends were trimmed by 6 bases and 4 bases, with 20 bases remaining between them. This CDR3 comprises 16 residues. The CDR3 is CASRMVGGDSADTQYF. DNA of the CDR3: TGTGCCAGCAGAATGGTCGGAGGGGATTCGGCAGATACGCAGTATTTT.

The rearrangement links TRBV5-1 to TRBJ2-5; weak D call: TRBD2 (7 bases). V lost 2 bases and J lost 4, with 15 bases in between. Germline loops: CDR1 SGHRS, CDR2 YFSETQ. The CDR3 sequence is 15 residues long. CDR3 DNA: TGCGCCAGCAGCTTCACTCGGGGGGCTGGAGAGACCCAGTACTTC. Amino acid sequence: CASSFTRGAGETQYF.

The rearrangement joins TRBV7-2 to TRBJ2-3; D is ambiguous. Trimming took off 5 bases at V and 4 bases at J, with 7 bases between the two ends. Germline V gene sequence: CDR1 SGHTA, CDR2 FQGNSA. The CDR3 runs to 12 residues. CDR3 region: CASSPRPDTQYF. The CDR3 DNA reads as TGTGCCAGCAGCCCCCGCCCAGATACGCAGTATTTT. Full variable domain (rest looked up from reference TRBV7-2 and TRBJ2-3): GAGVSQSPSNKVTEKGKDVELRCDPISGHTALYWYRQSLGQGLEFLIYFQGNSAPDKSGLPSDRFSAERTGGSVSTLTIQRTQQEDSAVYLCASSPRPDTQYFGPGTRLTVL.

The genes are TRBV2 and TRBJ1-1, with TRBD1 identical over 7 bases. Unmatched junction bases numbered 4, after V lost 6 bases and J lost 0 bases. Germline V lookup: CDR1 SNHLY, CDR2 FYNNEI. This CDR3 spans 14 amino acids. CDR3 sequence (DNA): TGTGCCAGCAGAGACAGGGCCTTGAACACTGAAGCTTTCTTT. As protein: CASRDRALNTEAFF.